A selection of T cell receptor beta chains follows, all from one sample in a study of long-term antiretroviral therapy in people with HIV. The repertoire was sequenced with immunoSEQ multiplex PCR; TCRdb's copy has only in-frame clones and lacks some. The data show approximately 23,000 clones, around 82% seen once. The sequencing here drew on unsorted PBMCs, taken 1.5 years after starting antiretroviral therapy. The receptor source for this set is a man in his thirties or forties with HIV. Each CDR3 is given with its conserved first and last residue. D genes are given only for firm matches. Rows may omit the clone size; those that give it use once, few, many or a size class.

>.|TRBV6-5|TRBJ1-2|.
TGTGCCAGCAGTTACTCGAAACCTGGCTACACCTTC
CASSYSKPGYTF
>.|TRBV10-3|TRBJ2-2|TRBD1
TGTGCCATTTCCGGGACAGGGAGGTCAGCCGGGGAGCTGTTTTTT
CAISGTGRSAGELFF
>.|TRBV19|TRBJ1-5|.
TGTGCCAGTAGAACCTCCGGGGGCAGCCGGGGCGATCAGCCCCAGCATTTT
CASRTSGGSRGDQPQHF
>.|TRBV4-3|TRBJ2-3|TRBD1
TGCGCCAGCAGCCAAGACAGGGACAGAACCGCTAGCACAGATACGCAGTATTTT
CASSQDRDRTASTDTQYF
>.|TRBV10-3|TRBJ2-7|TRBD2
TGTGCCATAGGGGGATCGCTAGCGGGAGGGAACGAGCAGTACTTC
CAIGGSLAGGNEQYF
>once|TRBV11-2|TRBJ2-2|TRBD2
TGTGCCAGCAGCTTATCCGGGACTAGCGGCACCGGGGAGCTGTTTTTT
CASSLSGTSGTGELFF
>few|TRBV7-6|TRBJ2-2|.
TGTGCCAGCAGCTTAGCGGGAGCGAACACCGGGGAGCTGTTTTTT
CASSLAGANTGELFF
>.|TRBV11-2|TRBJ2-5|.
TGTGCCAGCAGCCGGCGGGGAGTAGGTGAGACCCAGTACTTC
CASSRRGVGETQYF
>.|TRBV5-1|TRBJ1-2|.
TGCGCCAGCAGCCCCGGTGGGGCGGCTAACTATGGCTACACCTTC
CASSPGGAANYGYTF
>.|TRBV5-1|TRBJ1-1|.
TGCGCCAGCAGGACCGAACAGGGATGGGTTACTGAAGCTTTCTTT
CASRTEQGWVTEAFF
>.|TRBV28|TRBJ1-1|TRBD1
TGTGCCACATGGGACAGAAACACTGAAGCTTTCTTT
CATWDRNTEAFF
>few|TRBV29-1|TRBJ1-2|.
TGCAGCATCGGGACATTCTATGGCTACACCTTC
CSIGTFYGYTF
>.|TRBV28|TRBJ2-3|TRBD2
TGTGCCAGTGGAGTCGGCACTAGCGGGAGGACTCCAAGTGCAGATACGCAGTATTTT
CASGVGTSGRTPSADTQYF
>.|TRBV4-3|TRBJ2-7|TRBD1
TGCGCCAGCAGCCCAGGGACAGGGGGCAGGGTAAAGCAGTACTTC
CASSPGTGGRVKQYF
>once|TRBV7-6|TRBJ2-6|.
TGTGCCAGCAGCCCCGGGACACCTACATCTGGGGCCAACGTCCTGACTTTC
CASSPGTPTSGANVLTF
>.|TRBV12-5|TRBJ1-1|.
TGTGCTAGTGGTTTGGGGATATGGGACAACACTGAAGCTTTCTTT
CASGLGIWDNTEAFF
>few|TRBV13|TRBJ2-1|TRBD1
TGTGCCAGCAGCCGCGAACAGGGGGGAGTTTACAATGAGCAGTTCTTC
CASSREQGGVYNEQFF
>.|TRBV9|TRBJ1-6|.
TGTGCCAGCTCCGGGGGGGGAGAGCCCTATAATTCACCCCTCCACTTT
CASSGGGEPYNSPLHF
>.|TRBV6-4|TRBJ2-6|.
TGTGCCAGCAAGCGAACTATCTTGACAGGCCGCTCTGGGGCCAACGTCCTGACTTTC
CASKRTILTGRSGANVLTF
>few|TRBV2|TRBJ1-2|TRBD1
TGTGCCAGCAGTGATGGGGCAGGGGGCGATGGCTACACCTTC
CASSDGAGGDGYTF
>once|TRBV6-6|TRBJ2-1|TRBD2
TGTGCCAGCAGTTACCGCGGGGGGGCCTTAAATGAGCAGTTCTTC
CASSYRGGALNEQFF
>.|TRBV28|TRBJ2-7|TRBD2
TGTGCCAGCAATTGGGGGGGGACCTACGAGCAGTACTTC
CASNWGGTYEQYF
>.|TRBV6-5|TRBJ1-5|TRBD1
TGTGCCAGCAGCCCGACAGGGGCCAATCAGCCCCAGCATTTT
CASSPTGANQPQHF
>large|TRBV5-4|TRBJ2-7|TRBD1
TGTGCCAGCAGCTTGGACAACAGGGGGTCCGAGCAGTACTTC
CASSLDNRGSEQYF
>.|TRBV5-1|TRBJ1-1|.
TGCGCCAGCAGCTTACAACGGACAAACACTGAAGCTTTCTTT
CASSLQRTNTEAFF
>.|TRBV5-1|TRBJ2-7|TRBD2
TGCGCCAGCAGCCAGGGACTAGCGGGAGGCCACGAGCAGTACTTC
CASSQGLAGGHEQYF
>.|TRBV7-9|TRBJ2-7|.
TGTGCCAGCAGCCACCCCGGGGGCTCCTACGAGCAGTACTTC
CASSHPGGSYEQYF
>once|TRBV14|TRBJ2-6|TRBD1
TGTGCCAGCAGCCAGGGGACAGGCAAAGGCCGGGCCAACGTCCTGACTTTC
CASSQGTGKGRANVLTF
>.|TRBV23-1|TRBJ2-3|TRBD2
TGCGCCAGCAGGCTAGCGGGGGGCACAGATACGCAGTATTTT
CASRLAGGTDTQYF
>.|TRBV30|TRBJ1-2|.
TGTGCCTGCGGACGCAACTATGGCTACACCTTC
CACGRNYGYTF
>.|TRBV7-3|TRBJ2-2|.
TGTGCCAGCAGCCGGGGACGCCCCTCGGCCGGGGAGCTGTTTTTT
CASSRGRPSAGELFF
>.|TRBV23-1|TRBJ2-2|TRBD2
TGCGCCAGCAGTCTCCTACAGCGGGAAAAGGTCGCCGGGGAGCTGTTTTTT
CASSLLQREKVAGELFF
>few|TRBV19|TRBJ2-7|.
TGTGCCAGTAGTATAGGGAATGAGGGACTCCAATGGTTC
CASSIGNEGLQWF
>.|TRBV5-1|TRBJ2-7|TRBD2
TGCGCCAGCAGCGTGGGACTAGCGGGACACGAGCAGTACTTC
CASSVGLAGHEQYF
>.|TRBV27|TRBJ1-3|TRBD1
TGTGCCAGCAGTAGACAGGGAACCGGAAACACCATATATTTT
CASSRQGTGNTIYF
>.|TRBV27|TRBJ2-1|TRBD1
TGTGCCAGCAGTTTACAGGGGGCGAATGAGCAGTTCTTC
CASSLQGANEQFF
>once|TRBV27|TRBJ1-6|.
TGTGCCAGCAGTTTATCAGGGTGGGAATCACCCCTCCACTTT
CASSLSGWESPLHF
>.|TRBV30|TRBJ1-1|.
TGTGCCTGGAGTTCCCCGGGACTTATCACTGAAGCTTTCTTT
CAWSSPGLITEAFF
>.|TRBV6-5|TRBJ2-2|.
TGTGCCAGCAGTTACTTCCCAGCGGGGAACACCGGGGAGCTGTTTTTT
CASSYFPAGNTGELFF
>.|TRBV5-4|TRBJ1-1|TRBD1
TGTGCCAGCAGCTTAAGTGACAGGGTGAATTCTGAAGCTTTCTTT
CASSLSDRVNSEAFF
>.|TRBV6-6|TRBJ1-6|TRBD1
TGTGCCAGCAGTTCCGGGACAGGGGATAATTCACCCCTCCACTTT
CASSSGTGDNSPLHF
>.|TRBV2|TRBJ2-7|.
TGTGCCAGCAGCGCCCTAGCGAGCGAGCAGTACTTC
CASSALASEQYF
>.|TRBV7-3|TRBJ1-3|.
.
CASSVGVGSPSYF
>.|TRBV7-2|TRBJ2-7|.
TGTGCCAGCAGCTTAGTTCGAGGGGCCATCTCCTACGAGCAGTACTTC
CASSLVRGAISYEQYF
>few|TRBV6-1|TRBJ2-7|TRBD1
TGTGCCAGCAGTGAATTAGGGGGCGCCTACGAGCAGTACTTC
CASSELGGAYEQYF